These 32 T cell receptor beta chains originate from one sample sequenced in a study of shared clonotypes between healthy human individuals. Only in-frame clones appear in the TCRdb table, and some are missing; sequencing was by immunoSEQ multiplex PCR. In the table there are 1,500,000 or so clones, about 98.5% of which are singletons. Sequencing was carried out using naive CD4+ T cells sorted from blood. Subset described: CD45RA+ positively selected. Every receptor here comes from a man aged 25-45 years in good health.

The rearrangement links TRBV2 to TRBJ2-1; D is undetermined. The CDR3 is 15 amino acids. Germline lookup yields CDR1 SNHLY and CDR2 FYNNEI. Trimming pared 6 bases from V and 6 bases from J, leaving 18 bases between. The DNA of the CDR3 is TGTGCCAGCAGGGATGAACTCGGGTACCGCAATGAGCAGTTCTTC. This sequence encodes CASRDELGYRNEQFF.

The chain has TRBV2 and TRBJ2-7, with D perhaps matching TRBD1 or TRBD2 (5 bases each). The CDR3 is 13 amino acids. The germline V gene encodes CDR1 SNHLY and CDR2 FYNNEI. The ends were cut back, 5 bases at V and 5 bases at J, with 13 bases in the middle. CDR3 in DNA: TGTGCCAGCAGTAGGGACCTTGCCGACGAGCAGTACTTC. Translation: CASSRDLADEQYF.

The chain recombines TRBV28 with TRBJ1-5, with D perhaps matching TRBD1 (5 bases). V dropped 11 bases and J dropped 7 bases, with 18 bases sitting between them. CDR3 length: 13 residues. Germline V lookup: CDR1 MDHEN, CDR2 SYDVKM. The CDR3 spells CAHGAALGQPQHF. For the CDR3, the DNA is TGTGCCCATGGGGCAGCCCTGGGACAGCCCCAGCATTTT.

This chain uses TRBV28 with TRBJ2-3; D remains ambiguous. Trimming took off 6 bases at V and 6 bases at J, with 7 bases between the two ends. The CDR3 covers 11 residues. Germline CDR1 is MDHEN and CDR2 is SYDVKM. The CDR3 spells CASSSIDTQYF. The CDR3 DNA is TGTGCCAGCAGCTCAATTGATACGCAGTATTTT.

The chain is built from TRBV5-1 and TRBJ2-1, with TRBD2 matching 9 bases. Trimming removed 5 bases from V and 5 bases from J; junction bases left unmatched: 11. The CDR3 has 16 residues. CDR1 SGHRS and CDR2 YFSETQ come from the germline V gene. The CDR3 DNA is TGCGCCAGCAGTTCTAAAGCGGGAGGCCCGAACAATGAGCAGTTCTTC. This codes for CASSSKAGGPNNEQFF.

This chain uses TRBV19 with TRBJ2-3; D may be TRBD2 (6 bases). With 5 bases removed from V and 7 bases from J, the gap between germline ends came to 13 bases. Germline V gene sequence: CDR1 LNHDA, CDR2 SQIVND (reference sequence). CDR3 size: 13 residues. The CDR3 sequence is CASSPPGGNTQYF. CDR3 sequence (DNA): TGTGCCAGTAGTCCCCCCGGGGGTAATACGCAGTATTTT.

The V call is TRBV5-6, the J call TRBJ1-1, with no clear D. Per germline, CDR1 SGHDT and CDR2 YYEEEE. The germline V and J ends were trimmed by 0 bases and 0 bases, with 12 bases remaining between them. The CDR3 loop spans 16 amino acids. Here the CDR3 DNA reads TGTGCCAGCAGCTTGGCCGCCACGGTACTGAACACTGAAGCTTTCTTT. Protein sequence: CASSLAATVLNTEAFF. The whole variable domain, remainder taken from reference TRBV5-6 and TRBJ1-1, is DAGVTQSPTHLIKTRGQQVTLRCSPKSGHDTVSWYQQALGQGPQFIFQYYEEEERQRGNFPDRFSGHQFPNYSSELNVNALLLGDSALYLCASSLAATVLNTEAFFGQGTRLTVV.

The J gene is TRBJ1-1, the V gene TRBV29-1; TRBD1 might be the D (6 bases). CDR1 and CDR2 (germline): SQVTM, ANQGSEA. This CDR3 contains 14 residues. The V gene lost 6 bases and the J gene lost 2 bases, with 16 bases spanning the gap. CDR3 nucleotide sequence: TGCAGCGTCGACAGACAGGTAAAAAACACTGAAGCTTTCTTT. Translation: CSVDRQVKNTEAFF.

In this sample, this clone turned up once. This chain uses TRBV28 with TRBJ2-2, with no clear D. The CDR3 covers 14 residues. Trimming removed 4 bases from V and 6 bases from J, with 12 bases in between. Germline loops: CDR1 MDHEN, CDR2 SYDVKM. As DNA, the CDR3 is TGTGCCAGCAGTTCTACGCCCCGGTCCGGGGAGCTGTTTTTT. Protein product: CASSSTPRSGELFF.

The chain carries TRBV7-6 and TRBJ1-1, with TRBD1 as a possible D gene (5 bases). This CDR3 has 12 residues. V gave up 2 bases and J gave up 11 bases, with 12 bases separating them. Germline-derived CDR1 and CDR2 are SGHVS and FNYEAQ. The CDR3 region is CASSLLGAGAFF. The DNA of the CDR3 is TGTGCCAGCAGCTTACTCGGGGCCGGGGCTTTCTTT. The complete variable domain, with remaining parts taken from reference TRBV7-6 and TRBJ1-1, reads GAGVSQSPRYKVTKRGQDVALRCDPISGHVSLYWYRQALGQGPEFLTYFNYEAQQDKSGLPNDRFSAERPEGSISTLTIQRTEQRDSAMYRCASSLLGAGAFFGQGTRLTVV.

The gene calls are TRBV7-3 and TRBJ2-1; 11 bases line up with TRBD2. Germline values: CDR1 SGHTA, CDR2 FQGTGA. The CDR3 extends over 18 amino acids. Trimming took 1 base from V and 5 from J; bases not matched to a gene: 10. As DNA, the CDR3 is TGTGCCAGCAGCTTAAATGCTCCGGGACTAGCGGCCAACAATGAGCAGTTCTTC. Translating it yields CASSLNAPGLAANNEQFF.

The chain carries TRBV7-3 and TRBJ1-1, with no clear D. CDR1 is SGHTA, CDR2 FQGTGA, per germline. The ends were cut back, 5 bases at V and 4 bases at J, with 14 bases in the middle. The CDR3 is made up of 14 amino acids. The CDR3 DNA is TGTGCCAGCAGCCCTTATTTGGGGAGCACTGAAGCTTTCTTT. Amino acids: CASSPYLGSTEAFF.

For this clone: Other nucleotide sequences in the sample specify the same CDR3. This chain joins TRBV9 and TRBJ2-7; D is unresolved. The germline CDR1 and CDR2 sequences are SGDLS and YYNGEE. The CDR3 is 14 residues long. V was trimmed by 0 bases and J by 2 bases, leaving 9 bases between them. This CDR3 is CASSVAGSPYEQYF. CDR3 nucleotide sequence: TGTGCCAGCAGCGTAGCAGGAAGTCCCTACGAGCAGTACTTC.

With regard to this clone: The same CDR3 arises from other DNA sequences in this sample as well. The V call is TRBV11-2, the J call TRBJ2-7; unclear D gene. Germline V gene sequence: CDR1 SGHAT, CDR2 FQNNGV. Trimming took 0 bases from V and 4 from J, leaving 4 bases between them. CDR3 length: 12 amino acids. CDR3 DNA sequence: TGTGCCAGCAGCTTAGATGGTTACGAGCAGTACTTC. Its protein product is CASSLDGYEQYF.

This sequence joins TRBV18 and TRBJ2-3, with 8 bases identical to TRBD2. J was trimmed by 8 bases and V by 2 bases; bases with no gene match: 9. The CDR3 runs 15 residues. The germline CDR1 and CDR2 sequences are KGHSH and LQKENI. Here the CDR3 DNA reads TGTGCCAGCTCACCAGCTGGAGCGGGAGTGGCTACGCAGTATTTT. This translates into CASSPAGAGVATQYF. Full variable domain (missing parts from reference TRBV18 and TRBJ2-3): NAGVMQNPRHLVRRRGQEARLRCSPMKGHSHVYWYRQLPEEGLKFMVYLQKENIIDESGMPKERFSAEFPKEGPSILRIQQVVRGDSAAYFCASSPAGAGVATQYFGPGTRLTVL.

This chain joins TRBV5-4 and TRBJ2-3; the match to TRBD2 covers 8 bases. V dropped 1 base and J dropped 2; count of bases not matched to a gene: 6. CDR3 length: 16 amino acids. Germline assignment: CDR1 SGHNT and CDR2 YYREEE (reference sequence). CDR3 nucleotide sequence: TGTGCCAGCAGCTTGAACGGGAGGGGATACACAGATACGCAGTATTTT. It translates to CASSLNGRGYTDTQYF.

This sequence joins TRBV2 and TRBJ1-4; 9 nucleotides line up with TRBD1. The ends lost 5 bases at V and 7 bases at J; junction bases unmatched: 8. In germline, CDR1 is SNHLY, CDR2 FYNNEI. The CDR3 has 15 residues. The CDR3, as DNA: TGTGCCAGCAGTACCTGGACAGGGGATGGTGAAAAACTGTTTTTT. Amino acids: CASSTWTGDGEKLFF.

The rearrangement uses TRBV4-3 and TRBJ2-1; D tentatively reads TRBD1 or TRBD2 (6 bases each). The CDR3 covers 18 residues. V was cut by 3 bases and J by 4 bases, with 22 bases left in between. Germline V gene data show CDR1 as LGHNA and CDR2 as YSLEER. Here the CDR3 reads CASSHPRQAEGRYNEQFF. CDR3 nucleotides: TGCGCCAGCAGCCACCCACGACAGGCCGAGGGGAGGTACAATGAGCAGTTCTTC.

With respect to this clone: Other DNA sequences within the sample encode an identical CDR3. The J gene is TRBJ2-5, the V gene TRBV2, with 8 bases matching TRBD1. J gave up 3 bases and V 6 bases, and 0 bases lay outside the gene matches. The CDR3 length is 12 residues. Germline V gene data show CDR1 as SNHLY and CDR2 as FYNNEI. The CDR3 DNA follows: TGTGCCAGCAGGGACAGGGAAGAGACCCAGTACTTC. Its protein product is CASRDREETQYF.

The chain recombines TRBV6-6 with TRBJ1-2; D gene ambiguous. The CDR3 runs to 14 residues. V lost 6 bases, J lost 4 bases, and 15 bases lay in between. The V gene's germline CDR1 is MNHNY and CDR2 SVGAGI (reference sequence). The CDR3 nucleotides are TGTGCCAGCAGCCCGGGAGGCGCCGTCTATGGCTACACCTTC. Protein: CASSPGGAVYGYTF.

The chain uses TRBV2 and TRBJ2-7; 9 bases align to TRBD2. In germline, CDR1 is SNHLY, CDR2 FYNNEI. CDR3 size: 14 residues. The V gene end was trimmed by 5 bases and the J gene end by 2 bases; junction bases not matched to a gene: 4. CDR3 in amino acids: CASSLAGSAYEQYF. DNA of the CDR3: TGTGCCAGCAGTCTAGCGGGAAGCGCCTACGAGCAGTACTTC.

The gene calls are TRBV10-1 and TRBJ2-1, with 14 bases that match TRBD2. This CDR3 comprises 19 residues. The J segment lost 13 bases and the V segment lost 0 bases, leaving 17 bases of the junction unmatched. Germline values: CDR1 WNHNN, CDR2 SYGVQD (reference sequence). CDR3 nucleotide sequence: TGCGCCAGCAGTGAGTCGAATGGACTCTCGGGACTAGCGGGAGTGGAACAGTTCTTC. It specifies CASSESNGLSGLAGVEQFF.

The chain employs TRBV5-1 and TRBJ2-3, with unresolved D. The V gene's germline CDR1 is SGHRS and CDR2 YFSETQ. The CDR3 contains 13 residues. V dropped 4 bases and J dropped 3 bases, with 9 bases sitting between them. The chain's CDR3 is CASSTPPTDTQYF. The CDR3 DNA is TGCGCCAGCAGCACTCCTCCAACAGATACGCAGTATTTT.

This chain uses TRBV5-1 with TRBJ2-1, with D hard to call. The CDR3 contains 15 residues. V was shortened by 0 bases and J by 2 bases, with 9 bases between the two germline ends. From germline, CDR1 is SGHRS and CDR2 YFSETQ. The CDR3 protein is CASSLAGRTYNEQFF. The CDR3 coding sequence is TGCGCCAGCAGCTTGGCCGGGCGGACCTACAATGAGCAGTTCTTC.

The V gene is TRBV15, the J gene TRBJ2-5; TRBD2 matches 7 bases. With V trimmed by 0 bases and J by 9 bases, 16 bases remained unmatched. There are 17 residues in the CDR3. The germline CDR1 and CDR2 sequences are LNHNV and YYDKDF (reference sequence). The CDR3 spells CATSRDSRGSGTRAQYF. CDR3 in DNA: TGTGCCACCAGCAGAGATTCCCGCGGGAGTGGGACCAGGGCCCAGTACTTC.

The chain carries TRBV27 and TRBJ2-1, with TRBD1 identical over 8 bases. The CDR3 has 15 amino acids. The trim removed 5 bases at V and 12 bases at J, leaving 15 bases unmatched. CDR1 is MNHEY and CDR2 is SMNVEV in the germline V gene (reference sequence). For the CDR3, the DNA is TGTGCCAGCAGTCCCCGGACAGGGAGTTATGTAGGGCAGTTCTTC. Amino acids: CASSPRTGSYVGQFF.

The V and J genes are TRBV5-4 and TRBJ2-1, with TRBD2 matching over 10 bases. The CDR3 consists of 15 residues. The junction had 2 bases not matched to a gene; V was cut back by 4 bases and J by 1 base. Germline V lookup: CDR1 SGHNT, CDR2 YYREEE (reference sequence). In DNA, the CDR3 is TGTGCCAGCAGCACGGGACTAGCGTCCTACAATGAGCAGTTCTTC. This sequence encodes CASSTGLASYNEQFF.

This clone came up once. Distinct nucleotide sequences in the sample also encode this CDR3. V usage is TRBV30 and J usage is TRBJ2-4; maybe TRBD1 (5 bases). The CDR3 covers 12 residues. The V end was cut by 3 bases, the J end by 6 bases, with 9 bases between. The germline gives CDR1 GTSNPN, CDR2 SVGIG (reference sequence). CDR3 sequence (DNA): TGTGCCTGGAGCCCTAGGGGAAACATTCAGTACTTC. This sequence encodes CAWSPRGNIQYF.

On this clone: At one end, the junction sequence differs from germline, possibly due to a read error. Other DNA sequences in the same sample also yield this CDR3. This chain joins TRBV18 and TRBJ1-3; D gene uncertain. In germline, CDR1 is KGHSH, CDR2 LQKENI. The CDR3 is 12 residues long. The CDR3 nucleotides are TGTGCCAGCTCAACACCTGGAAACACCATATATTTT. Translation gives CASSTPGNTIYF.

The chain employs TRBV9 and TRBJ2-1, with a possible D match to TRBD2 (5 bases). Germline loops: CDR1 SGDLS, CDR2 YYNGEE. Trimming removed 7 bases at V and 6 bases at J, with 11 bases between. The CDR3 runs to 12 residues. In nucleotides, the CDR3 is TGTGCCAGCGGAGCTAGCTCCAATGAGCAGTTCTTC. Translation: CASGASSNEQFF.

CDR3 DNA sequence: TGTGCCAGCAGCCCCCAAACACTGAACACCGGGGAGCTGTTTTTT. This translates into CASSPQTLNTGELFF. The chain employs TRBV7-7 and TRBJ2-2, with D uncertain. This CDR3 is 15 amino acids long. The germline V and J ends were trimmed by 5 bases and 1 base, with 11 bases remaining between them. CDR1 SSHAT and CDR2 FNYEAQ come from the germline V gene (reference sequence).

The CDR3 DNA reads as TGTGCCAGCAGCTTAGGACCGGGGAGCTCCTACGAGCAGTACTTC. The encoded protein is CASSLGPGSSYEQYF. The J gene is TRBJ2-7, the V gene TRBV11-2, with D perhaps matching TRBD2 (5 bases). The CDR3 runs to 15 residues. The V end lost 1 base, the J end lost 0 bases, and 10 bases lay between the germline ends. CDR1 is SGHAT and CDR2 is FQNNGV in the germline V gene.